This entry is about one T cell receptor (beta chain). The target antigen is unknown. An Oncomine TCR Beta short-read assay was used to sequence the DNA from cultured CD4+ T cells. TCRdb called the PCR reads again in MiXCR, with one record for every CDR3 protein. The sample holds some 6,600 distinct CDR3 sequences, roughly 20% seen once. The data derive from a study of vaccination and CD4 T cells after COVID-19. Treatment noted: approximately nine-day PBMC culture with coronavirus spike peptide pools or control peptides (ViraFEST assay). ViraFEST stimulated the growth of antigen-specific T cells using peptide pools and subsequently profiled their TCRs by sequencing. Around 2 million PBMCs per well were cultured with around 10 IU/ml IL-2 and roughly 10 ug/ml peptide pools. Overall study findings and caveats: The median count of SARS-CoV-2-reactive clonotypes rose from around 21 to 38, not significantly.

Trimming took 4 bases from V and 7 from J, leaving 20 bases between them. From germline, CDR1 is MDHEN and CDR2 SYDVKM. This CDR3 has 17 amino acids. The sample consisted of CD4+ T cells from blood, cultured in vitro, taken after SARS-CoV-2 vaccination. The source is a human donor who had recovered from COVID-19. This chain uses TRBV28 with TRBJ1-6; D is ambiguous. Here the CDR3 DNA reads TGTGCCAGCAGTTCCGCGTTTACGAATCTAAACAATTCACCCCTCCACTTT. Protein: CASSSAFTNLNNSPLHF. The full variable domain, completed using reference TRBV28 and TRBJ1-6, is DVKVTQSSRYLVKRTGEKVFLECVQDMDHENMFWYRQDPGLGLRLIYFSYDVKMKEKGDIPEGYSVSREKKERFSLILESASTNQTSMYLCASSSAFTNLNNSPLHFGNGTRLTVT.